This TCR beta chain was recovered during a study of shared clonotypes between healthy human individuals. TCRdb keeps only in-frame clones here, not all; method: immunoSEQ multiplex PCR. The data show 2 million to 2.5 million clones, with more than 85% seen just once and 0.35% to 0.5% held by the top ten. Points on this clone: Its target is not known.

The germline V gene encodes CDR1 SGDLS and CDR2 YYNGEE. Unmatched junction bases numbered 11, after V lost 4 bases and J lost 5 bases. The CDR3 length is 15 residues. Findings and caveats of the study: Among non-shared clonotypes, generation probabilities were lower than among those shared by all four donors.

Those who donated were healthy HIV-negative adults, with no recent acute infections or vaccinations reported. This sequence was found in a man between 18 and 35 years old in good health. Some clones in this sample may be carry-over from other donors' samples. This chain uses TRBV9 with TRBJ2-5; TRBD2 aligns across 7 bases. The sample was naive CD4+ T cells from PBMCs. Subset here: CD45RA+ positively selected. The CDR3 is CASSPGTRGGETQYF. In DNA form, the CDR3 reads TGTGCCAGCAGCCCGGGCACTCGGGGAGGGGAGACCCAGTACTTC.